The 8 T cell receptor beta chains reported below all come from one sample, sequenced in a study of CD8+CD57+ T cells in acquired aplastic anemia. Genomic DNA was employed as the template in profiling TCR beta VDJ and CDR3. TCRdb analysed the reads with MiXCR anew, one entry per CDR3 protein. The sample records about 170,000 distinct CDR3 sequences, around 48% being singletons. By flow cytometry, patients selected for sequencing had shown an expansion of CD8+CD57+ cells. Material: sorted CD4+, CD8+, or CD8+CD57+ T cells (not recorded which) from PBMCs. The source of these receptors is a human donor with aplastic anemia.

The chain couples TRBV29-1 to TRBJ2-7, with D hard to call. In germline, CDR1 is SQVTM, CDR2 ANQGSEA. CDR3 size: 13 residues. The V end lost 4 bases, the J end lost 6 bases, and 16 bases lay between the germline ends. The CDR3 loop is CSVADWDRGEQYF. The CDR3 DNA follows: TGCAGCGTTGCAGACTGGGATCGAGGCGAGCAGTACTTC.

This sequence joins TRBV7-4 and TRBJ1-5; 8 bases align to TRBD1. Germline values: CDR1 SGHVT, CDR2 SQSDAQ. V gave up 5 bases and J gave up 6 bases; unmatched junction bases: 6. There are 14 residues in the CDR3. The CDR3 DNA reads TGTGCCAGCAGCGACAGGGGCGGAGGTCAGCCCCAGCATTTT. Translation gives CASSDRGGGQPQHF.

This clonotype was counted many times. The chain combines TRBV12-3 or TRBV12-4 with TRBJ2-3, with 14 positions matching TRBD2. The CDR3 runs 13 residues. Trimming cost V 6 bases and J 14 bases; bases outside gene matches: 7. In DNA, the CDR3 is TGTGCCAGCAGGACTAGCGGGGGGGCGAACCCGTATTTT. It is translated as CASRTSGGANPYF.

This chain uses TRBV11-1 with TRBJ1-5; D unresolved. Trimming shortened V by 1 base and J by 1 base, and 14 bases separated the two germline ends. The CDR3 sequence is 17 residues long. Germline-derived CDR1 and CDR2 are SGHAT and FQDESV (reference sequence). CDR3 in amino acids: CASSLGTGISSNQPQHF. The CDR3, as DNA: TGTGCCAGCAGCTTAGGGACCGGGATTTCGAGCAATCAGCCCCAGCATTTT.

Only one count was recorded for this clonotype. The chain links TRBV20-1 to TRBJ1-3; D gene ambiguous. In germline, CDR1 is DFQATT, CDR2 SNEGSKA (reference sequence). The CDR3 sequence is 14 residues long. V was pared by 0 bases and J by 7 bases, with 13 bases between. The CDR3 region is CSAREGYRGNTIYF. Here the CDR3 DNA reads TGCAGTGCTAGAGAGGGTTATCGGGGTAACACCATATATTTT.

This clonotype appeared many times. The CDR3 reads CASSWDRGTGELFF. DNA for the CDR3: TGTGCCAGCAGCTGGGACAGGGGGACCGGGGAGCTGTTTTTT. The rearrangement links TRBV7-9 to TRBJ2-2; TRBD1 matches at 11 bases. Germline CDR1 reads SEHNR; CDR2 reads FQNEAQ (reference sequence). The CDR3 is made up of 14 amino acids. J was trimmed by 5 bases and V by 4 bases; bases with no gene match: 0.

This clonotype was counted at least ten times. This chain joins TRBV7-2 and TRBJ2-2; 10 bases fit TRBD2. CDR3 size: 14 residues. V dropped 7 bases and J dropped 6; count of bases not matched to a gene: 5. CDR1 is SGHTA and CDR2 is FQGNSA in the germline V gene. The CDR3, as DNA: TGTGCCAGCACTGTGAGCGGGGGGGCCGGGGAGCTGTTTTTT. Its translation: CASTVSGGAGELFF.

This clonotype was seen repeatedly, ten times or more. The V and J genes are TRBV6-2 or TRBV6-3 and TRBJ2-3; 13 positions match TRBD2. Germline V CDR1 and CDR2: MNHEY, SVGEGT. After removal of 6 bases from V and 4 bases from J, the junction contained 4 bases not matched to a gene. This CDR3 has 15 residues. The CDR3 bases are TGTGCCAGCAGAACTAGCGGGGGGGCAGCAGATACGCAGTATTTT. Its protein product is CASRTSGGAADTQYF.